This TCR beta chain was identified in a study of blood T cell repertoires in COVID-19. Study-level background: PBMCs, B-cell-depleted T cells, or T cells were the source of the cDNA or gDNA that made up the material.

This clone appeared once. The ends were cut back, 0 bases at V and 3 bases at J, with 10 bases in the middle. CDR3 size: 15 residues. The germline V gene has CDR1 SGHRS and CDR2 YFSETQ. Enrolled during active infection, Seattle patients were then followed longitudinally. Study processing details: Reference gene primers were amplified, and this amplification served to estimate nucleated cell counts. Repertoires were generated with immunoSEQ multiplex PCR, while TCRdb's copy carries only in-frame clones and drops some. V and J calls and clone size are those listed in that table; D and trimming were worked out from the DNA. This table holds roughly 260,000 clones, more than 85% found once.

The specimen was peripheral blood. V and J are TRBV5-1 and TRBJ2-1, with D tentatively TRBD2 (6 bases). The sequence derives from a young adult with COVID-19, enrolled during active disease. Here the CDR3 DNA reads TGCGCCAGCAGCTTGGCTAGCGTTAGCTACAATGAGCAGTTCTTC. Protein: CASSLASVSYNEQFF.